These 30 T cell receptor beta chains came from one sample sequenced in a study of CD8+CD57+ T cells in acquired aplastic anemia. Genomic DNA, serving as template, underwent TCR beta VDJ and CDR3 profiling. TCRdb re-derived calls from the reads in MiXCR, one entry per CDR3 protein. This table has approximately 170,000 distinct CDR3 sequences, roughly half appearing once. The sequenced material came from sorted CD4+, CD8+, or CD8+CD57+ T cells (not recorded which) from PBMCs. The receptors originated from a human donor in good health, serving as a control.

The CDR3, as DNA: TGTGCCACCAGCAGAGATCAGGCGTCCCACTATGGCTACACCTTC. It specifies CATSRDQASHYGYTF. The V and J genes are TRBV15 and TRBJ1-2, with no clear D. V was cut by 0 bases and J by 3 bases, with 11 bases left in between. The CDR3 contains 15 residues. Germline CDR1 is LNHNV and CDR2 is YYDKDF (reference sequence).

The chain has TRBV30 and TRBJ2-5; D might be TRBD2 (7 bases). The ends were cut back, 5 bases at V and 2 bases at J, with 18 bases in the middle. This CDR3 region has 15 residues. Germline CDR1 GTSNPN, CDR2 SVGIG (reference sequence). This CDR3 is CAWSWGGGRQETQYF. The CDR3 DNA reads as TGTGCCTGGTCCTGGGGGGGGGGCCGGCAAGAGACCCAGTACTTC.

This clonotype appeared once. V and J are TRBV5-1 and TRBJ1-5, with no clear D. The ends were cut back, 7 bases at V and 0 bases at J, with 14 bases in the middle. The germline CDR1 and CDR2 sequences are SGHRS and YFSETQ. The CDR3 has 15 amino acids. The CDR3 loop reads CASAGAGNSNQPQHF. DNA of the CDR3: TGCGCCAGCGCAGGTGCGGGAAATAGCAATCAGCCCCAGCATTTT.

This clonotype has at least ten counts. The chain carries TRBV4-2 and TRBJ2-5; 9 bases map to TRBD1. V trimming: 3 bases; J trimming: 3 bases; junction bases outside the gene matches: 2. The CDR3 covers 14 residues. The germline V gene encodes CDR1 LGHNA and CDR2 YNFKEQ. DNA for the CDR3: TGTGCCAGCAGCCAGGGACAGGGAGAAGAGACCCAGTACTTC. Its protein product is CASSQGQGEETQYF.

V usage is TRBV10-3 and J usage is TRBJ1-2; TRBD1 aligns across 7 bases. The germline CDR1 and CDR2 sequences are ENHRY and SYGVKD. The junction had 5 bases not matched to a gene; V was cut back by 6 bases and J by 1 base. This CDR3 has 14 amino acids. The CDR3, as DNA: TGTGCCATCAGCACGGACAGGAATAACTATGGCTACACCTTC. This translates into CAISTDRNNYGYTF.

The rearrangement joins TRBV27 to TRBJ1-5; TRBD1 is a possible D gene (6 bases). Trimming pared 3 bases from V and 16 bases from J, leaving 16 bases between. CDR1 and CDR2 from the germline V gene are MNHEY and SMNVEV (reference sequence). The CDR3 is made up of 12 amino acids. The DNA for the CDR3 is TGTGCCAGCAGTTTTCCTAGGGGGACTTTACATTTT. Amino acids: CASSFPRGTLHF.

This clonotype was seen only once. This chain connects TRBV29-1 to TRBJ1-3; a possible D gene is TRBD1 (6 bases). The CDR3 contains 13 residues. The V gene lost 4 bases and the J gene lost 8 bases, with 15 bases spanning the gap. Germline-derived CDR1 and CDR2 are SQVTM and ANQGSEA. CDR3 sequence reads: CSVVGRTEDTIYF. CDR3 DNA sequence: TGCAGCGTTGTGGGGCGGACAGAGGACACCATATATTTT.

This clonotype was counted many times. The V gene is TRBV27, the J gene TRBJ2-7, with D perhaps TRBD1 (6 bases). V shed 4 bases and J shed 10 bases, with 17 bases lying between them. Germline V gene lookup returns CDR1 MNHEY and CDR2 SMNVEV (reference sequence). This CDR3 spans 13 amino acids. CDR3 protein: CASSSTTGLAQYF. CDR3 DNA sequence: TGTGCCAGCAGTTCAACCACAGGGTTGGCTCAGTACTTC.

The chain is built from TRBV10-3 and TRBJ1-1; D call uncertain. CDR1 and CDR2 from the germline V gene are ENHRY and SYGVKD. V dropped 4 bases and J dropped 4 bases, with 10 bases sitting between them. CDR3 length: 13 residues. The CDR3 DNA reads as TGTGCCATCAGTGGCCAATTGAGCACTGAAGCTTTCTTT. It yields the protein CAISGQLSTEAFF.

Only a few counts were recorded for this clonotype. One base away lies a much larger clone, so this may be a sequencing read error. This chain joins TRBV7-9 and TRBJ2-1, with TRBD2 matching 9 bases. There are 18 residues in the CDR3. V gave up 4 bases and J gave up 0 bases; unmatched junction bases: 10. CDR1 is SEHNR, CDR2 FQNEAQ, per germline (reference sequence). The CDR3 is CASSSRGGRMSSYNEQFF. CDR3 coding DNA: TGTGCCAGCAGCTCGCGGGGGGGTCGTATGAGCTCCTACAATGAGCAGTTCTTC.

This clonotype was counted at least ten times. The chain joins TRBV3-1 to TRBJ2-7; 8 nucleotides match TRBD1. CDR1 and CDR2 (germline): LGHDT, YNNKEL (reference sequence). With V trimmed by 0 bases and J by 3 bases, 4 bases remained unmatched. CDR3 length: 15 residues. The CDR3 loop is CASSQDGTGIYEQYF. The CDR3 DNA is TGTGCCAGCAGCCAAGATGGGACAGGCATCTACGAGCAGTACTTC.

The chain carries TRBV7-3 and TRBJ2-3; either TRBD1 or TRBD2 may supply D (5 bases each). Germline CDR1 is SGHTA and CDR2 is FQGTGA. The V and J ends lost 1 base and 6 bases respectively, with 8 bases between them. The CDR3 totals 13 residues. The CDR3 reads CASSLMGTDTQYF. In DNA form, the CDR3 reads TGTGCCAGCAGCTTAATGGGGACGGATACGCAGTATTTT. Together with reference TRBV7-3 and TRBJ2-3, the CDR3 gives the full variable domain: GAGVSQTPSNKVTEKGKYVELRCDPISGHTALYWYRQSLGQGPEFLIYFQGTGAADDSGLPNDRFFAVRPEGSVSTLKIQRTERGDSAVYLCASSLMGTDTQYFGPGTRLTVL.

The V gene is TRBV5-4, the J gene TRBJ1-1, with D hard to call. With 3 bases removed from V and 4 bases from J, the gap between germline ends came to 10 bases. Looked up from germline, CDR1 is SGHNT and CDR2 is YYREEE (reference sequence). This CDR3 is 13 amino acids long. Here the CDR3 DNA reads TGTGCCAGCAGCTATGACTTGGCCACTGAAGCTTTCTTT. Its protein product is CASSYDLATEAFF.

The sample holds a few counts of this clonotype. The CDR3: CASSRRTSASRNEQFF. The CDR3 nucleotides read TGTGCCAGCAGCCGAAGAACTAGCGCTAGCCGTAATGAGCAGTTCTTC. This chain links TRBV3-1 with TRBJ2-1; 7 bases match TRBD2. J lost 7 bases, V lost 4 bases, and 13 bases had no gene match. In germline, CDR1 is LGHDT, CDR2 YNNKEL (reference sequence). The CDR3 has 16 residues.

This clonotype was seen more than once but under ten times. V and J are TRBV7-2 and TRBJ2-5; perhaps D is TRBD1 or TRBD2 (5 bases each). Looked up from germline, CDR1 is SGHTA and CDR2 is FQGNSA. With 5 bases removed from V and 7 bases from J, the gap between germline ends came to 8 bases. The CDR3 contains 11 residues. The CDR3 sequence: CASSRDGTQYF. The CDR3 DNA reads TGTGCCAGCAGCCGGGACGGGACCCAGTACTTC.

This clonotype was detected ten times or more. V usage is TRBV9 and J usage is TRBJ2-5; 9 nucleotides agree with TRBD1. Germline CDR1 and CDR2: SGDLS and YYNGEE. The CDR3 extends over 15 amino acids. The J segment lost 1 base and the V segment lost 2 bases, leaving 3 bases of the junction unmatched. CDR3 nucleotide sequence: TGTGCCAGCAGCGTGGGACAGGGAGTCCAAGAGACCCAGTACTTC. Protein product: CASSVGQGVQETQYF.

This clonotype has a count of ten or more. The chain carries TRBV27 and TRBJ2-7; D might be TRBD2 (7 bases). Germline-derived CDR1 and CDR2 are MNHEY and SMNVEV (reference sequence). V lost 6 bases to trimming and J lost 5 bases, with 23 bases between them. The CDR3 has 16 amino acids. CDR3 sequence (DNA): TGTGCCAGCAGACCGGAGGAGTGGGGGGGGCCCAACGAGCAGTACTTC. It translates to CASRPEEWGGPNEQYF.

This clonotype was seen a few times. The V gene is TRBV28, the J gene TRBJ1-2, with 7 bases lining up with TRBD1. CDR1 is MDHEN, CDR2 SYDVKM, per germline. V was pared by 3 bases and J by 4 bases, with 11 bases of the junction left unmatched. The CDR3 length is 16 residues. CDR3 sequence (DNA): TGTGCCAGCAGTTTGGGGAGCCTACGGGACAGCTATGGCTACACCTTC. Its protein is CASSLGSLRDSYGYTF.

The V call is TRBV10-2, the J call TRBJ1-2; 10 nucleotides line up with TRBD1. There are 15 residues in the CDR3. Germline-derived CDR1 and CDR2 are WSHSY and SAAADI. V dropped 7 bases and J dropped 5; count of bases not matched to a gene: 10. CDR3: CASNAGTGERYGYTF. The CDR3 coding sequence is TGCGCCAGCAACGCCGGGACAGGGGAAAGGTATGGCTACACCTTC.

This clonotype was observed a handful of times. The V gene is TRBV7-9, the J gene TRBJ2-7, with D unresolved. Trimming took off 4 bases at V and 2 bases at J, with 6 bases between the two ends. Germline V gene data show CDR1 as SEHNR and CDR2 as FQNEAQ (reference sequence). The CDR3 is made up of 12 amino acids. This CDR3 is CASSSVAYEQYF. The CDR3 region has the DNA TGTGCCAGCAGCTCTGTAGCCTACGAGCAGTACTTC.

CDR3 nucleotides: TGTGCCAGCAGTTACGAACAGGGGAACTATGGCTACACCTTC. Protein product: CASSYEQGNYGYTF. The genes are TRBV6-6 and TRBJ1-2; 7 bases align to TRBD1. This CDR3 contains 14 residues. Germline trimming cut 2 bases from V and 2 bases from J; bases unmatched to any gene: 2. The germline V gene has CDR1 MNHNY and CDR2 SVGAGI (reference sequence).

This clonotype was counted at least ten times. This chain links TRBV13 with TRBJ2-7, with 9 bases fitting TRBD1. Germline assignment: CDR1 PRHDT and CDR2 FYEKMQ (reference sequence). Germline trimming cut 6 bases from V and 3 bases from J; bases unmatched to any gene: 6. The CDR3 consists of 14 residues. As DNA, the CDR3 is TGTGCCAGCAGAAAACAGGGGGCCCTCTACGAGCAGTACTTC. Translating it yields CASRKQGALYEQYF.

This clonotype was picked up many times. The chain joins TRBV11-2 to TRBJ2-7; TRBD1 might be the D (5 bases). Germline V lookup: CDR1 SGHAT, CDR2 FQNNGV. The CDR3 sequence is 13 residues long. Trimming took off 4 bases at V and 7 bases at J, with 14 bases between the two ends. The DNA for the CDR3 is TGTGCCAGCAGCTCACGAAGGGGTGGGGAGCAGTACTTC. It is translated as CASSSRRGGEQYF.

Notes on this clonotype: Its ends do not fully match the called genes, so a read error is possible. V is TRBV19 and J is TRBJ2-3; TRBD1 aligns across 7 bases. The CDR3 is made up of 14 amino acids. Germline loops: CDR1 LNHDA, CDR2 SQIVND (reference sequence). CDR3 amino acids: CASSTRDSTYTQYF. The CDR3 DNA sequence: TGTGCCAGTAGTACTCGGGACAGCACATATACGCAGTATTTT.

This chain connects TRBV7-6 to TRBJ2-5; D remains unclear. The CDR3 has 12 residues. CDR1 is SGHVS and CDR2 is FNYEAQ in the germline V gene. The germline V and J ends were trimmed by 1 base and 7 bases, with 7 bases remaining between them. CDR3 DNA: TGTGCCAGCAGCTTAGGTAGGACGACCCAGTACTTC. Translation gives CASSLGRTTQYF.

This clonotype has just a few counts. The chain couples TRBV9 to TRBJ2-1; the D call may be TRBD1 or TRBD2 (6 bases each). The CDR3 is 17 residues long. The V and J ends lost 7 bases and 0 bases respectively, with 20 bases between them. The germline CDR1 and CDR2 sequences are SGDLS and YYNGEE. The CDR3 coding sequence is TGTGCCAGCTCACCAAGAGGGGGGCAAGGCTCCTACAATGAGCAGTTCTTC. Amino acids: CASSPRGGQGSYNEQFF.

This clonotype appeared a few times. This chain joins TRBV14 and TRBJ1-5; a weak D match, TRBD1 (6 bases). V was clipped by 6 bases and J by 1 base, with 22 bases between them. CDR1 is SGHDN and CDR2 is FVKESK in the germline V gene. The CDR3 consists of 18 residues. In nucleotides, the CDR3 is TGTGCCAGCAGTGCCAGAATGGGGGGGCGAAAGAGCAATCAGCCCCAGCATTTT. It yields the protein CASSARMGGRKSNQPQHF.

The CDR3 nucleotides read TGTGCCACCAGTTTGGGTGAGCAGTTCTTC. It yields the protein CATSLGEQFF. The V gene is TRBV24-1, the J gene TRBJ2-1, with D uncertain. CDR3 length: 10 amino acids. Trimming cost V 6 bases and J 9 bases, with 5 bases left between them. Looked up from germline, CDR1 is KGHDR and CDR2 is SFDVKD.

A note on this clonotype: A read error may account for a junction end that differs from germline. The chain couples TRBV20-1 to TRBJ1-1; possible D gene TRBD1, 5 bases. CDR1 is DFQATT, CDR2 SNEGSKA, per germline (reference sequence). The CDR3 loop spans 12 amino acids. CDR3 bases: TGCAGTGCGAGAGGGGCAGGAACTGAAGCTTTCTTT. This encodes CSARGAGTEAFF.

A word on this clonotype: This could be a read error, since a much larger clone is one nucleotide away. V usage is TRBV5-1 and J usage is TRBJ1-4; 8 bases line up with TRBD1. The CDR3 totals 15 residues. The germline V gene encodes CDR1 SGHRS and CDR2 YFSETQ. CDR3 in amino acids: CASSLTQGAKERLFF. CDR3 in DNA: TGCGCCAGCAGCTTGACGCAGGGGGCAAAAGAAAGACTGTTTTTT.